This TCR beta chain derives from a study of blood T cells in healthy people across ages. In the study overall: About one barcoded beta molecule per two T cells was the capture yield of template switching.

The authors drew around 9.4 milliliters of peripheral blood from each donor. Trimming removed 0 bases from V and 5 bases from J, with 13 bases in between. Germline CDR1 and CDR2: LGHNT and FRNRAP. The CDR3 consists of 16 residues. Whole-study results and caveats: It was not possible, with unsorted PBMCs, to conclusively compare naive and antigen-experienced cells.

Worth noting for this clonotype: Its specificity is unknown.

Primed by a sample-barcoded 5' primer and a J-beta primer mix, a second PCR proceeded for roughly 6 to 12 cycles. Samples each returned at least 3 million CDR3-containing paired-end reads. TCRdb analysed the 5' RACE reads with MiXCR anew, one entry per CDR3 protein. The sample contains some 1.4 million distinct CDR3 sequences, 42% of which appear only once. The TCR was taken from a young woman in good health. This chain links TRBV12-5 with TRBJ1-4; TRBD1 is a possible D gene (6 bases). The sample consisted of blood. The CDR3 DNA reads as TGTGCTAGTGGTTTGGTATGGGACATTGGAAATGAAAAACTGTTTTTT. Translation gives CASGLVWDIGNEKLFF.